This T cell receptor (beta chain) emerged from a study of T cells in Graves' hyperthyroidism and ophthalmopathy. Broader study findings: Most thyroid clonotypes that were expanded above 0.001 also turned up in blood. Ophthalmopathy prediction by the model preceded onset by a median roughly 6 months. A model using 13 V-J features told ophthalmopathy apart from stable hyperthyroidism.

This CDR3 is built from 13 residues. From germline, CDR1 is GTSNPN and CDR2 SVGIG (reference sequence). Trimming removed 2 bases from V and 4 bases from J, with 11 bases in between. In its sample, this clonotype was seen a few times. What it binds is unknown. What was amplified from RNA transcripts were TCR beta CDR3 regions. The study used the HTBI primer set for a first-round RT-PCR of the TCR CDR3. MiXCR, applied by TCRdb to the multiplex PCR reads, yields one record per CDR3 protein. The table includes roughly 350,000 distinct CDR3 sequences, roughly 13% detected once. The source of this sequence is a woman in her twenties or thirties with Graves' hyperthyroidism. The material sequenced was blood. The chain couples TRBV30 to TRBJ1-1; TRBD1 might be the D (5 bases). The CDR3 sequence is CAWSLGGPTEAFF. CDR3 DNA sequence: TGTGCCTGGAGTCTCGGGGGACCCACTGAAGCTTTCTTT.